This TCR beta chain is from a study of blood T cell repertoires in COVID-19. Assay: immunoSEQ multiplex PCR; the TCRdb copy retains only in-frame clones and omits some. Of 200,000 to 250,000 clones listed, 86% were seen once; the top ten hold approximately 6%. The CDR3 sequence is 14 residues long. V lost 3 bases, J lost 4 bases, and 12 bases lay in between. Germline CDR1 and CDR2: KGHSH and LQKENI. The V call is TRBV18, the J call TRBJ1-1; D is ambiguous. The TCR sequence derives from a woman aged 80 or older with COVID-19, enrolled during active disease. Sequenced material: peripheral blood. CDR3 protein: CASSPAITGTEAFF. The DNA for the CDR3 is TGTGCCAGCTCACCGGCAATTACGGGCACTGAAGCTTTCTTT.